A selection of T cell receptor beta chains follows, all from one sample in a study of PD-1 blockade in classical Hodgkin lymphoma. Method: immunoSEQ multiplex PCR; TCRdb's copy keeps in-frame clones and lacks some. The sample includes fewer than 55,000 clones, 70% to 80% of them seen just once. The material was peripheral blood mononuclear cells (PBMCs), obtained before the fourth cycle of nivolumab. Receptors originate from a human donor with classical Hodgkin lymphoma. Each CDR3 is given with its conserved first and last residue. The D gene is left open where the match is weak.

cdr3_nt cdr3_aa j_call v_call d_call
TGTGCCAGCATCTCCGGGACTAGCGGGAGAAATGAGCAGTTCTTC CASISGTSGRNEQFF TRBJ2-1 TRBV27 TRBD2
TGTGCCAGCAGCGAGACTACCCAAGGGGCCTCTGGAAACACCATATATTTT CASSETTQGASGNTIYF TRBJ1-3 TRBV9 .
TGTGCCAGCAGCCCAGAGCACGGCCCGAATCAGCCCCAGCATTTT CASSPEHGPNQPQHF TRBJ1-5 TRBV9 .
TGTGCCATCAGGCCTTCCTCTCGGACAGGGCTTCGCACAGATACGCAGTATTTT CAIRPSSRTGLRTDTQYF TRBJ2-3 TRBV10-3 TRBD1
TGTGCCAGCAGTCCACAGGGGTACTCCTACGAGCAGTACTTC CASSPQGYSYEQYF TRBJ2-7 TRBV6-5 TRBD1
TGCGCCAGCAGCCCGTGGACAGCGGGTCCCCAAGAGACCCAGTACTTC CASSPWTAGPQETQYF TRBJ2-5 TRBV5-1 .
TGTGCCAGCAGACAAGGTTTCAATCAGCCCCAGCATTTT CASRQGFNQPQHF TRBJ1-5 TRBV5-6 .
TGTGCCAGCAGAATTAGCCAGTCCTATGGCTACACCTTC CASRISQSYGYTF TRBJ1-2 TRBV6-5 .
TGTGCCTGGACTTTTAGCGGGGGGGCCCCAGATACGCAGTATTTT CAWTFSGGAPDTQYF TRBJ2-3 TRBV30 TRBD2
TGTGCCTGGAGTGTATCGTTGAACACTGAAGCTTTCTTT CAWSVSLNTEAFF TRBJ1-1 TRBV30 .